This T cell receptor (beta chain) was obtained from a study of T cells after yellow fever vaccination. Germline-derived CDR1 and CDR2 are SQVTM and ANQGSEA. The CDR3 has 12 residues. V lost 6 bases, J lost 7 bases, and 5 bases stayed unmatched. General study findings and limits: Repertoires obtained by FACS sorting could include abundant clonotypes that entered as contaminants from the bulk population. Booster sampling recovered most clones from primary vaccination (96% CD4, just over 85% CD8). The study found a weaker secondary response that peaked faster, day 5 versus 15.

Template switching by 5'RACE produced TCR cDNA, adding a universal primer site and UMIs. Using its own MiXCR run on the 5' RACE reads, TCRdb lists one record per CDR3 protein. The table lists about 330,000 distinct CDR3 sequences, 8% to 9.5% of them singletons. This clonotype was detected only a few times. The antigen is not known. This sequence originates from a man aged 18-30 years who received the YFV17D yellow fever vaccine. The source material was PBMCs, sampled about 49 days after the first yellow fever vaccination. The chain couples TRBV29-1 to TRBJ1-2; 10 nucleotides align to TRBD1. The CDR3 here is CSVRDRGVGYTF. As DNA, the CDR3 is TGCAGCGTCCGGGACAGGGGAGTTGGCTACACCTTC.